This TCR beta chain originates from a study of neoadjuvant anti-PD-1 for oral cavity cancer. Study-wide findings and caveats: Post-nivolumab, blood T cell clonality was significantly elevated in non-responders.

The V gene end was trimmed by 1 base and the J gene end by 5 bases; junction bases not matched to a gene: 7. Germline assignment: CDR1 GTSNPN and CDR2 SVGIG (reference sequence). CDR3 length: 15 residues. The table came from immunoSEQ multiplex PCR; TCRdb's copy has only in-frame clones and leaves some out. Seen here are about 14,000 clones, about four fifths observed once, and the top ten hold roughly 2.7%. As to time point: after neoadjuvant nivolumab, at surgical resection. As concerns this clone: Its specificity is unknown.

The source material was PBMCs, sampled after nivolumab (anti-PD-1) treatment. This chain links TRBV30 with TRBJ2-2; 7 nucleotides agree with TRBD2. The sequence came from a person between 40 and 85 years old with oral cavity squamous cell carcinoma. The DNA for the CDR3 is TGTGCCTGGAGTGCCTCGTCTAGCGGTACCGGGGAGCTGTTTTTT. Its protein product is CAWSASSSGTGELFF.